The rows below give T cell receptor beta chains drawn from one sample of a study of blood T cell repertoires in COVID-19. Repertoires were generated with immunoSEQ multiplex PCR, while TCRdb's copy carries only in-frame clones and drops some. The sample shows some 120,000 clones, roughly three quarters of them seen only once. Sequencing used peripheral blood. The receptors originated from a human donor in a cohort sampled during active COVID-19. CDR3s include the opening cysteine and the closing phenylalanine or tryptophan. The D gene is left open where the match is weak. Clone size appears in some rows only: once, few, many, or a class for an expanded clone.

cdr3_length,v_call,d_call,j_call,clone_size,cdr3_aa,cdr3_nt
13,TRBV7-8,NA,TRBJ2-7,NA,CASSLGRSYEQYF,TGTGCCAGCAGCTTGGGCCGTTCCTACGAGCAGTACTTC
14,TRBV29-1,NA,TRBJ2-7,once,CSVGMPVGEGEQYF,TGCAGCGTTGGGATGCCAGTTGGAGAGGGAGAGCAGTACTTC
14,TRBV6-4,NA,TRBJ2-7,NA,CASSLPGTRYEQYF,TGTGCCAGCAGCCTTCCCGGGACACGCTACGAGCAGTACTTC
15,TRBV5-1,NA,TRBJ2-7,NA,CASSLNQGGPYEQYF,TGCGCCAGCAGCTTGAACCAGGGGGGACCCTACGAGCAGTACTTC
14,TRBV7-2,NA,TRBJ1-2,NA,CASSLVHRDYGYTF,TGTGCCAGCAGCTTAGTCCACAGAGATTATGGCTACACCTTC
13,TRBV3-1/TRBV3-2,NA,TRBJ1-2,NA,CASSFRDGYGYTF,TGTGCCAGCAGCTTCAGGGATGGCTATGGCTACACCTTC
14,TRBV9,TRBD1,TRBJ2-7,NA,CASSPRQGPDEQYF,TGTGCCAGCAGCCCAAGACAGGGTCCCGACGAGCAGTACTTC
17,TRBV5-6,NA,TRBJ1-1,NA,CASSLLNLLGGNTEAFF,TGTGCCAGCAGCCTACTAAATCTCCTCGGGGGGAACACTGAAGCTTTCTTT
12,TRBV6-5,TRBD2,TRBJ2-7,once,CASSYGGGEQYF,TGTGCCAGCAGTTACGGGGGGGGCGAGCAGTACTTC
14,TRBV2,TRBD2,TRBJ2-1,NA,CASSETSGIGEQFF,TGTGCCAGCAGTGAGACTAGCGGGATTGGTGAGCAGTTCTTC
13,TRBV28,NA,TRBJ1-1,NA,CASSLVSGYGAFF,TGTGCCAGCAGTTTAGTATCAGGGTATGGAGCTTTCTTT
13,TRBV19,NA,TRBJ1-1,few,CASSIQQNTEAFF,TGTGCCAGTAGTATTCAACAAAACACTGAAGCTTTCTTT
14,TRBV19,NA,TRBJ1-5,NA,CATRSGLGNQPQHF,TGTGCCACCCGAAGCGGACTAGGCAATCAGCCCCAGCATTTT
15,TRBV5-1,NA,TRBJ1-1,few,CASSLMGGEGTEAFF,TGCGCCAGCAGCTTAATGGGGGGTGAGGGCACTGAAGCTTTCTTT
13,TRBV28,TRBD1,TRBJ1-2,NA,CASRQTGNYGYTF,TGTGCCAGCAGACAGACAGGGAACTATGGCTACACCTTC